This T cell receptor beta chain appears in the sequencing data of a study of OX40 agonist ivuxolimab in advanced cancers. Study summary: The group had a mean age of around 60 years, ranged from about 20 to 85, and was 75% to 85% male. Study findings and constraints: Partial responders at 0.1-3.0 mg/kg had among the lowest clonal expansion.

If patients had autoimmune disease history or systemic immunosuppression, they were excluded. The CDR3 runs to 13 residues. The germline CDR1 and CDR2 sequences are MNHNY and SVGAGI (reference sequence). With 6 bases removed from V and 2 bases from J, the gap between germline ends came to 8 bases. The table came from immunoSEQ multiplex PCR; TCRdb's copy has only in-frame clones and leaves some out. The sample has roughly 50,000 clones, about 92% seen once; the top ten hold less than 8%. Points on this clone: Antigen specificity is unknown.

The source is an adult with an advanced solid tumor such as melanoma, head and neck, liver or kidney cancer. The V call is TRBV6-6, the J call TRBJ2-1; D possibly uses TRBD1 or TRBD2 (5 bases each). Material: CD4+ or CD8+ T cells sorted from blood, obtained in a trial of the OX40 agonist ivuxolimab. CDR3 sequence: CASSPGPYNEQFF. CDR3 bases: TGTGCCAGCAGCCCGGGACCCTACAATGAGCAGTTCTTC.